Following are 2 T cell receptor beta chains from one sample sequenced in a study of OX40 agonist ivuxolimab in advanced cancers. The repertoire was sequenced with immunoSEQ multiplex PCR; TCRdb's copy has only in-frame clones and lacks some. The sample consists of 33,000 or so clones, around 84% of them appearing once. The input for sequencing was CD4+ or CD8+ T cells sorted from blood, taken in a trial of the OX40 agonist ivuxolimab. The receptors derive from an adult with an advanced solid tumor such as melanoma, head and neck, liver or kidney cancer.

This chain links TRBV27 with TRBJ1-5; TRBD1 matches 8 bases. CDR3 length: 19 amino acids. The trim removed 5 bases at V and 0 bases at J, leaving 15 bases unmatched. Germline V gene sequence: CDR1 MNHEY, CDR2 SMNVEV (reference sequence). CDR3 loop: CASSPRTGSYPYSNQPQHF. The CDR3 nucleotides read TGTGCCAGCAGTCCCAGGACAGGGAGCTACCCTTATAGCAATCAGCCCCAGCATTTT.

The V and J genes are TRBV9 and TRBJ2-3; D may be TRBD2 (6 bases). V gave up 0 bases and J gave up 5 bases, with 10 bases separating them. Germline V gene sequence: CDR1 SGDLS, CDR2 YYNGEE. This CDR3 has 14 residues. In nucleotides, the CDR3 is TGTGCCAGCAGCGTAGACGGGAGAAAAGATACGCAGTATTTT. Amino acids: CASSVDGRKDTQYF.